These 25 T cell receptor beta chains share one sample of origin, sequenced in a study of radiotherapy plus CTLA-4 blockade in lung cancer. Sequenced by immunoSEQ multiplex PCR; TCRdb stores in-frame clones only, minus some. In the table there are roughly 98,000 clones, about four fifths of which are singletons. The material was peripheral blood, obtained from a patient treated with radiotherapy plus ipilimumab. These receptors came from a human donor with non-small cell lung cancer that progressed on radiotherapy plus ipilimumab.

This clone has only one observation. V is TRBV11-2 and J is TRBJ1-3, with unresolved D. Per germline, CDR1 SGHAT and CDR2 FQNNGV. Trimming took off 3 bases at V and 4 bases at J, with 7 bases between the two ends. The CDR3 totals 13 residues. The CDR3 loop is CASSLGAGNTIYF. The DNA for the CDR3 is TGTGCCAGCAGCTTGGGTGCCGGAAACACCATATATTTT.

The chain couples TRBV28 to TRBJ2-2, with no clear D. This CDR3 is 13 amino acids long. The V gene's germline CDR1 is MDHEN and CDR2 SYDVKM. Trimming cost V 8 bases and J 2 bases, with 9 bases left between them. The DNA for the CDR3 is TGTGCCAGCCGACTGACAAACACCGGGGAGCTGTTTTTT. Protein: CASRLTNTGELFF.

V gene TRBV11-2 combines with J gene TRBJ1-4; unclear D gene. CDR3 length: 13 residues. V shed 3 bases and J shed 0 bases, with 2 bases lying between them. Germline V gives CDR1 SGHAT, CDR2 FQNNGV. DNA for the CDR3: TGTGCCAGCAGCTTCGCAACTAATGAAAAACTGTTTTTT. This sequence encodes CASSFATNEKLFF.

V usage is TRBV7-2 and J usage is TRBJ2-5; D is uncertain. The germline CDR1 and CDR2 sequences are SGHTA and FQGNSA. The V and J ends lost 4 bases and 5 bases respectively, with 14 bases between them. The CDR3 extends over 14 amino acids. As DNA, the CDR3 is TGTGCCAGCAGCTCACCAATGGTAGGCGAGACCCAGTACTTC. Amino acid sequence: CASSSPMVGETQYF.

This clone has only one observation. The chain employs TRBV7-2 and TRBJ2-5, with 10 nucleotides matching TRBD1. The CDR3 contains 16 residues. CDR1 SGHTA and CDR2 FQGNSA come from the germline V gene. Trimming removed 5 bases from V and 4 bases from J; junction bases left unmatched: 10. CDR3 amino acids: CASSLRQGAGRETQYF. Here the CDR3 DNA reads TGTGCCAGCAGCCTTAGACAGGGGGCCGGGAGAGAGACCCAGTACTTC.

The chain couples TRBV19 to TRBJ2-3; a possible D gene is TRBD1 (7 bases). The V gene lost 1 base and the J gene lost 2 bases, with 19 bases spanning the gap. This CDR3 has 18 residues. Germline loops: CDR1 LNHDA, CDR2 SQIVND (reference sequence). In DNA, the CDR3 is TGTGCCAGTAGTATAGGGAGGGGACAGAGAAAACCCACAGATACGCAGTATTTT. It yields the protein CASSIGRGQRKPTDTQYF.

The gene calls are TRBV7-2 and TRBJ2-3; maybe TRBD1 (5 bases). The V gene's germline CDR1 is SGHTA and CDR2 FQGNSA. This CDR3 has 15 amino acids. Between the trimmed V and J ends, which lost 1 base and 2 bases, there was a span of 10 bases. CDR3: CASSLGGANTDTQYF. The CDR3 region has the DNA TGTGCCAGCAGCTTAGGTGGGGCGAACACAGATACGCAGTATTTT.

The V call is TRBV30, the J call TRBJ1-1; maybe TRBD1 (5 bases). Germline V gene lookup returns CDR1 GTSNPN and CDR2 SVGIG (reference sequence). V was clipped by 0 bases and J by 6 bases, with 14 bases between them. CDR3 length equals 14 residues. CDR3 amino acids: CAWSVGTLRAEAFF. For the CDR3, the DNA is TGTGCCTGGAGTGTAGGGACGCTACGGGCTGAAGCTTTCTTT.

V usage is TRBV9 and J usage is TRBJ2-3; D is unresolved. The CDR3 totals 14 residues. The V end lost 0 bases, the J end lost 5 bases, and 10 bases lay between the germline ends. The germline V gene encodes CDR1 SGDLS and CDR2 YYNGEE. In nucleotides, the CDR3 is TGTGCCAGCAGCGTAGATGGGTTTCTAGATACGCAGTATTTT. Its protein product is CASSVDGFLDTQYF.

This clone came up once. The chain links TRBV7-8 to TRBJ2-7; TRBD2 is a possible D gene (6 bases). The CDR3 is 13 residues long. Germline values: CDR1 SGHVS, CDR2 FQNEAQ. Trimming left V 0 bases short and J 7 bases short, with 10 bases between. The chain's CDR3 is CASSLALAREQYF. The CDR3 DNA follows: TGTGCCAGCAGCTTAGCTCTAGCGCGGGAGCAGTACTTC.

This clone was counted a single time. The CDR3 sequence: CASSGSQGAYEQYF. In DNA, the CDR3 is TGTGCCAGCAGCGGATCACAGGGGGCCTACGAGCAGTACTTC. V and J are TRBV5-4 and TRBJ2-7; TRBD1 matches at 8 bases. The V and J ends lost 4 bases and 2 bases, in that order; junction bases with no gene match: 5. The CDR3 sequence is 14 residues long. Germline V gives CDR1 SGHNT, CDR2 YYREEE (reference sequence).

The V gene is TRBV6-4, the J gene TRBJ2-1; 13 bases line up with TRBD2. With 5 bases clipped from V and 4 bases from J, the junction kept 2 bases outside the gene matches. CDR3 length equals 15 residues. Germline CDR1 and CDR2: MRHNA and SNTAGT. CDR3 coding DNA: TGTGCCAGCAGTCCACTAGCGGGAGGGTACAATGAGCAGTTCTTC. Protein sequence: CASSPLAGGYNEQFF.

The CDR3 loop reads CATSAPGKYNEQFF. The DNA of the CDR3 is TGTGCCACCAGCGCCCCCGGGAAGTACAATGAGCAGTTCTTC. This chain uses TRBV15 with TRBJ2-1; D is perhaps TRBD2 (5 bases). Germline assignment: CDR1 LNHNV and CDR2 YYDKDF (reference sequence). This CDR3 spans 14 amino acids. V lost 5 bases and J 4 bases, leaving 12 bases between the germline ends.

This chain connects TRBV6-6 to TRBJ1-2; the D gene is possibly TRBD1 (6 bases). This CDR3 has 14 amino acids. Between the trimmed V and J ends, which lost 5 bases and 4 bases, there was a span of 14 bases. Germline assignment: CDR1 MNHNY and CDR2 SVGAGI (reference sequence). CDR3 in amino acids: CASSQGREFYGYTF. Here the CDR3 DNA reads TGTGCCAGCAGTCAGGGGAGGGAGTTCTATGGCTACACCTTC.

The chain uses TRBV7-2 and TRBJ2-2; TRBD1 agrees at 7 bases. Germline V gives CDR1 SGHTA, CDR2 FQGNSA. This CDR3 contains 14 residues. Unmatched junction bases numbered 3, after V lost 3 bases and J lost 5 bases. This CDR3 is CASSLTGWTGELFF. The CDR3 DNA reads TGTGCCAGCAGCTTGACAGGGTGGACCGGGGAGCTGTTTTTT. Together with reference TRBV7-2 and TRBJ2-2, the CDR3 gives the full variable domain: GAGVSQSPSNKVTEKGKDVELRCDPISGHTALYWYRQSLGQGLEFLIYFQGNSAPDKSGLPSDRFSAERTGGSVSTLTIQRTQQEDSAVYLCASSLTGWTGELFFGEGSRLTVL.

The chain combines TRBV5-1 with TRBJ1-1, with D perhaps TRBD1 (6 bases). Germline V gene lookup returns CDR1 SGHRS and CDR2 YFSETQ. This CDR3 has 16 amino acids. Trimming removed 4 bases at V and 1 base at J, with 17 bases between. CDR3 in DNA: TGCGCCAGCAGCGGAACGACAGGTTTAACGAACACTGAAGCTTTCTTT. It is translated as CASSGTTGLTNTEAFF. Supplemented by reference TRBV5-1 and TRBJ1-1, the full variable domain reads KAGVTQTPRYLIKTRGQQVTLSCSPISGHRSVSWYQQTPGQGLQFLFEYFSETQRNKGNFPGRFSGRQFSNSRSEMNVSTLELGDSALYLCASSGTTGLTNTEAFFGQGTRLTVV.

J is TRBJ1-1 and V is TRBV27; 10 positions agree with TRBD1. Trimming at V came to 5 bases and at J to 4 bases, leaving 7 bases not matched to a gene. Per the germline V gene, CDR1 is MNHEY and CDR2 is SMNVEV (reference sequence). This CDR3 region has 15 residues. The CDR3 is CASSPPGTGVTEAFF. CDR3 coding DNA: TGTGCCAGCAGTCCTCCGGGGACAGGGGTCACTGAAGCTTTCTTT.

The chain recombines TRBV5-1 with TRBJ2-7; 8 nucleotides align to TRBD1. CDR1 and CDR2 from the germline V gene are SGHRS and YFSETQ. Losses at the gene ends were 0 bases for V and 4 bases for J; bases not matched to a gene: 3. The length of the CDR3 is 14 residues. The CDR3 nucleotides read TGCGCCAGCAGCTTGGGCAGGGGGCCTTACGAGCAGTACTTC. This encodes CASSLGRGPYEQYF.

J is TRBJ2-1 and V is TRBV7-8, with 11 nucleotides matching TRBD2. This CDR3 comprises 20 residues. Trimming cost V 1 base and J 4 bases; bases outside gene matches: 15. Germline V gives CDR1 SGHVS, CDR2 FQNEAQ. The CDR3 here is CASSLGLAGGPNYNYNEQFF. The CDR3 DNA reads as TGTGCCAGCAGCTTAGGGCTAGCGGGGGGCCCAAACTACAATTACAATGAGCAGTTCTTC. Supplemented by reference TRBV7-8 and TRBJ2-1, the full variable domain reads GAGVSQSPRYKVAKRGQDVALRCDPISGHVSLFWYQQALGQGPEFLTYFQNEAQLDKSGLPSDRFFAERPEGSVSTLKIQRTQQEDSAVYLCASSLGLAGGPNYNYNEQFFGPGTRLTVL.

The chain recombines TRBV6-5 with TRBJ1-1; D is ambiguous. Germline V CDR1 and CDR2: MNHEY, SVGAGI. Trimming pared 0 bases from V and 4 bases from J, leaving 15 bases between. This CDR3 is 16 amino acids long. The CDR3 DNA reads as TGTGCCAGCAGTTACTCGATTGGTAGAGAGGGCACTGAAGCTTTCTTT. Translation: CASSYSIGREGTEAFF.

The CDR3 DNA sequence: TGTGCCAGCAGCGTGGGACTCTCTGGGGCCAACGTCCTGACTTTC. It encodes CASSVGLSGANVLTF. This rearrangement joins TRBV9 to TRBJ2-6; the D gene is possibly TRBD2 (6 bases). This CDR3 has 15 amino acids. Trimming took off 2 bases at V and 0 bases at J, with 6 bases between the two ends. Germline CDR1 is SGDLS and CDR2 is YYNGEE.

V usage is TRBV7-9 and J usage is TRBJ2-3, with D possibly matching TRBD2 (6 bases). CDR3 length: 15 residues. Germline V gene data show CDR1 as SEHNR and CDR2 as FQNEAQ (reference sequence). Between the trimmed V and J ends, which lost 3 bases and 6 bases, there was a span of 16 bases. The CDR3, as DNA: TGTGCCAGCAGCTTGGGCGGGACCCTCGGGGATACGCAGTATTTT. Protein sequence: CASSLGGTLGDTQYF.

This CDR3 reads CASSSRGLGYEQYF. CDR3 nucleotides: TGTGCCAGCAGTTCTCGGGGGTTGGGTTACGAGCAGTACTTC. The chain has TRBV6-1 and TRBJ2-7; possibly TRBD2 for D (6 bases). This CDR3 spans 14 amino acids. In germline, CDR1 is MNHNS, CDR2 SASEGT. Trimming took off 5 bases at V and 4 bases at J, with 15 bases between the two ends.

The V call is TRBV10-3, the J call TRBJ1-2, with D possibly being TRBD1 (6 bases). The CDR3 has 13 amino acids. The V end was cut by 6 bases, the J end by 8 bases, with 16 bases between. Germline V gene lookup returns CDR1 ENHRY and CDR2 SYGVKD. This CDR3 is CAISPGTSQGYTF. Here the CDR3 DNA reads TGTGCCATCAGCCCCGGGACAAGTCAGGGCTACACCTTC.

The rearrangement joins TRBV7-9 to TRBJ2-1; TRBD1 might be the D (5 bases). Trimming took 1 base from V and 6 from J, leaving 10 bases between them. The V gene's germline CDR1 is SEHNR and CDR2 FQNEAQ (reference sequence). This CDR3 spans 14 amino acids. This CDR3 is CASSLDLGLNEQFF. The CDR3 bases are TGTGCCAGCAGCTTAGACCTGGGGCTCAATGAGCAGTTCTTC.